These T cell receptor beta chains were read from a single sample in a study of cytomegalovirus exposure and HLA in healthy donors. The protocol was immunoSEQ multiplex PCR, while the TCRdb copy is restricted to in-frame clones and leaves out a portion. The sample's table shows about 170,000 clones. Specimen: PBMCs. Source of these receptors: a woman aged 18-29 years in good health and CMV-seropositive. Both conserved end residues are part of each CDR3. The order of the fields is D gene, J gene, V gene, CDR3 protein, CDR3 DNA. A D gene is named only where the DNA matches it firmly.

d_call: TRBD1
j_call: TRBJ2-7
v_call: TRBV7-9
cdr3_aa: CASSHTGQSTVEQYF
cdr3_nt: TGTGCCAGCAGCCACACGGGACAGTCGACGGTCGAGCAGTACTTC

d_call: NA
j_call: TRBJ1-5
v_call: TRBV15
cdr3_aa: CATSRRGGGQPQHF
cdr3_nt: TGTGCCACCAGCAGAAGGGGAGGAGGACAGCCCCAGCATTTT

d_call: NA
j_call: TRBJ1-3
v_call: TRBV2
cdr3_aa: CASKPTGGGNTIYF
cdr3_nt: TGTGCCAGCAAGCCGACAGGCGGTGGAAACACCATATATTTT

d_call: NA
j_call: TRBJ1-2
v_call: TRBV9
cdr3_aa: CASSVNTGNGYTF
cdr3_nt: TGTGCCAGCAGCGTTAATACAGGGAACGGCTACACCTTC

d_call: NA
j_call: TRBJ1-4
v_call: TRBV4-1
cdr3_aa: CASSQERGKLFF
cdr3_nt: TGCGCCAGCAGCCAAGAAAGGGGAAAACTGTTTTTT

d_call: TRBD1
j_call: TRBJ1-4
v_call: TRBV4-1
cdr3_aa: CASSQVILDRVEKLFF
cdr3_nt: TGCGCCAGCAGCCAAGTGATTTTAGACAGGGTTGAAAAACTGTTTTTT

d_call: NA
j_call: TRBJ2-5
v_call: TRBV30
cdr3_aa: CAWSISPSGTQYF
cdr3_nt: TGTGCCTGGAGTATTAGTCCCTCCGGGACCCAGTACTTC

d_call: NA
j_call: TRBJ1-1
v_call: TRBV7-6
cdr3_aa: CASSLKRSTEAFF
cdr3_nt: TGTGCCAGCAGCTTAAAGAGGAGCACTGAAGCTTTCTTT

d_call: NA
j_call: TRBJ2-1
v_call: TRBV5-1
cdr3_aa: CASSRGAGSENEQFF
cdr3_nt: TGCGCCAGCAGCCGGGGGGCAGGGTCGGAGAATGAGCAGTTCTTC

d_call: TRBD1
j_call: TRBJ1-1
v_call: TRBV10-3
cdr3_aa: CAISTPGQGKKGAEAFF
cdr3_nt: TGTGCCATCAGTACCCCGGGACAGGGTAAGAAAGGGGCTGAAGCTTTCTTT

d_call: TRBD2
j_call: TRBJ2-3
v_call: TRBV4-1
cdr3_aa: CASSQVSGGGRDTQYF
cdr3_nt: TGCGCCAGCAGCCAAGTGTCGGGGGGAGGTAGAGATACGCAGTATTTT

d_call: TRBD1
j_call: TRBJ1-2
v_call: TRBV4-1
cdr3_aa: CASSQGGTGSGYTF
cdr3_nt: TGCGCCAGCAGCCAAGGGGGGACAGGGAGTGGCTACACCTTC

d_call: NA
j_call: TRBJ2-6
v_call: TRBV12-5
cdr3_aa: CASGHSPTGANVLTF
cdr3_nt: TGTGCTAGTGGTCACTCCCCTACTGGGGCCAACGTCCTGACTTTC

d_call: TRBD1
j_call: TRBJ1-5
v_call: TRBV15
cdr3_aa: CATSARQGVNQPQHF
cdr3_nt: TGTGCCACCAGCGCGCGACAGGGGGTTAATCAGCCCCAGCATTTT